This is a list of T cell receptor beta chains from one sample in a study of cytomegalovirus exposure and HLA in healthy donors. The assay was immunoSEQ multiplex PCR, and TCRdb's table has in-frame clones only and misses some. This table has tens of thousands of clones, 82% appearing once. Sequencing was performed on PBMCs. The receptors were sampled from a man between 25 and 39 years old in good health and CMV-seropositive. Each CDR3 is given with its conserved first and last residue. Each record gives: CDR3 DNA, CDR3 protein, V gene, clone size, D gene, J gene. D genes are given only for firm matches. The size entry is marked missing in some rows and otherwise reads once, few, many or a size class.

TGTGCCCTTAGGACTAGCGGGCTTCCGGTTTCCCCAGATACGCAGTATTTT | CALRTSGLPVSPDTQYF | TRBV9 | - | TRBD2 | TRBJ2-3
TGTGCCAGCAGCCGGGGAGCGGGAGGCAATGAGCAGTTCTTC | CASSRGAGGNEQFF | TRBV14 | - | TRBD2 | TRBJ2-1
TGTGCCAGCAGTCTATATAGCGGGAGGGAGCAGTACTTC | CASSLYSGREQYF | TRBV27 | - | TRBD2 | TRBJ2-7
TGTGCCAGCAGCCAAGTTGGCGGGGGCGCCTACAATGAGCAGTTCTTC | CASSQVGGGAYNEQFF | TRBV4-2 | - | - | TRBJ2-1
TGTGCCTGGAGTGTAAGGACAGGGGGTGGGGAGACCCAGTACTTC | CAWSVRTGGGETQYF | TRBV30 | - | TRBD1 | TRBJ2-5
TGTGCCATCAGTGATCCGGGAGTAGGGGCAGATACGCAGTATTTT | CAISDPGVGADTQYF | TRBV10-3 | - | - | TRBJ2-3
TGTGCCAGCAGCTTAGGGGGCGTTCGGTTGCAGTACTTC | CASSLGGVRLQYF | TRBV7-8 | - | - | TRBJ2-7
TGTGCCAGCAGTGAGGCCCCTCCTTCTTACAATGAGCAGTTCTTC | CASSEAPPSYNEQFF | TRBV25-1 | once | - | TRBJ2-1
TGTGCCAGCAGTTTCCGACACCTTGAAAAACTGTTTTTT | CASSFRHLEKLFF | TRBV27 | - | - | TRBJ1-4
TGCGCCAGCAGCTTTCATACAGGGATCCGTCGGGAGACCCAGTACTTC | CASSFHTGIRRETQYF | TRBV5-1 | - | - | TRBJ2-5
TGTGCCAGCAGCTCATTTAGCGGGAGAGACGATACGCAGTATTTT | CASSSFSGRDDTQYF | TRBV5-6 | medium-sized | TRBD2 | TRBJ2-3
TGTGCCAGCAGTGAAGGGACAGGGGGAGCCACTGAAGCTTTCTTT | CASSEGTGGATEAFF | TRBV6-1 | few | TRBD1 | TRBJ1-1
TGCGCCAGCAGTTCCGGACTAGCGGGAGGACAAGGAGAGCAGTTCTTC | CASSSGLAGGQGEQFF | TRBV5-1 | - | TRBD2 | TRBJ2-1
TGTGCCAGCAGTTACTCCTCACAGGGTGACGAGCAGTACTTC | CASSYSSQGDEQYF | TRBV6-5 | - | - | TRBJ2-7
TGTGCCAGCAGCACAGGACTAACTCTGTACCAAGAGACCCAGTACTTC | CASSTGLTLYQETQYF | TRBV7-2 | - | - | TRBJ2-5
TGTGCCAGCAGCCCAAGACAGGGGGCGAGAAACGAGCAGTACTTC | CASSPRQGARNEQYF | TRBV9 | - | TRBD1 | TRBJ2-7
TGTGCTAGTGGTTTGTTAGGACAGGGCAACATGAACACTGAAGCTTTCTTT | CASGLLGQGNMNTEAFF | TRBV12-5 | - | TRBD1 | TRBJ1-1
TGTGCCAGCAGGATACAGGGGACTAGCTCTGGAAACACCATATATTTT | CASRIQGTSSGNTIYF | TRBV2 | - | TRBD1 | TRBJ1-3
TGCGCCAGCAGCCCTTCTCTAGGTGGGACAGCGACCTCTGGAAACACCATATATTTT | CASSPSLGGTATSGNTIYF | TRBV5-1 | once | TRBD1 | TRBJ1-3
TGTGCCAGCAGCGGGGGAGCTAATGAAAAACTGTTTTTT | CASSGGANEKLFF | TRBV9 | - | - | TRBJ1-4
TGTGCCAGCAGCTTAGACCTAGCGGACTACGAGCAGTACTTC | CASSLDLADYEQYF | TRBV7-9 | - | TRBD2 | TRBJ2-7
TGTGCCATCACCGCTCCGATCCTGACAGGGCGAAGCGAGAGGGGTAGCAATCAGCCCCAGCATTTT | CAITAPILTGRSERGSNQPQHF | TRBV10-3 | - | TRBD1 | TRBJ1-5
TGTGCCAGCAGTTCCCTAGGCGATGAGCAGTTCTTC | CASSSLGDEQFF | TRBV6-1 | - | - | TRBJ2-1
TGCGCCAGCAGCGCGGGACGGTTGAACACTGAAGCTTTCTTT | CASSAGRLNTEAFF | TRBV5-1 | - | - | TRBJ1-1
TGCGCCAGCAGCTCTACAGGAGACTCTGGAAACACCATATATTTT | CASSSTGDSGNTIYF | TRBV5-1 | - | - | TRBJ1-3
TGTGCCAGCAGTGAAGGGTCCTCCAGGGGCAATGAGCAGTTCTTC | CASSEGSSRGNEQFF | TRBV6-1 | - | - | TRBJ2-1
TGTGCCAGCAGTGAGAGGAATTGGTCCCAGCATTTT | CASSERNWSQHF | TRBV6-1 | - | - | TRBJ1-5
TGTGCCAGCAGCGGGGGACTAGCGGGGTCCTACGAGCAGTACTTC | CASSGGLAGSYEQYF | TRBV5-8 | - | TRBD2 | TRBJ2-7
TGTGCCAGCAGTGACAGGGCTTCCTCCTACAATGAGCAGTTCTTC | CASSDRASSYNEQFF | TRBV6-1 | - | - | TRBJ2-1
TGTGCCTGGAGTGAGGGGGATAGTCAGCCCCAGCATTTT | CAWSEGDSQPQHF | TRBV30 | - | - | TRBJ1-5
TGTGCCAGCAGTTACTCAGGACAGGGAAACACCATATATTTT | CASSYSGQGNTIYF | TRBV6-5 | - | - | TRBJ1-3
TGTGCCAGCACTCGACAGGGTTTGGAAAAACTGTTTTTT | CASTRQGLEKLFF | TRBV28 | - | TRBD1 | TRBJ1-4
TGCGCCAGCAGCTTGGCTGTGGCGGGGGGGAGCACAGATACGCAGTATTTT | CASSLAVAGGSTDTQYF | TRBV5-1 | once | TRBD2 | TRBJ2-3
TGCGCCAGCAGTGATGGGGGACAGAGTCCAGAGCAGTTCTTC | CASSDGGQSPEQFF | TRBV10-1 | - | TRBD1 | TRBJ2-1
TGTGCCAGCAGTAGACAGGGGTTGAACACTGAAGCTTTCTTT | CASSRQGLNTEAFF | TRBV6-6 | few | TRBD1 | TRBJ1-1
TGTGCCAGCAGCCAGGGACACAGCTCCTACGAGCAGTACTTC | CASSQGHSSYEQYF | TRBV5-4 | few | - | TRBJ2-7
TGTGCCAGCAGCCAAACAGAGAATTCACCCCTCCACTTT | CASSQTENSPLHF | TRBV14 | - | - | TRBJ1-6
TGTGCCAGCAGTATAGCGGGAGGGCCTTTAGAGACCCAGTACTTC | CASSIAGGPLETQYF | TRBV7-9 | once | TRBD2 | TRBJ2-5
TGCAGCGTTGATCGGCAAGGGGGAAACCCCTACGAGCAGTACTTC | CSVDRQGGNPYEQYF | TRBV29-1 | - | - | TRBJ2-7
TGTGCCAGCTCACCTCTCGAGCGGGAGGGTGTCGATACGCAGTATTTT | CASSPLEREGVDTQYF | TRBV18 | - | TRBD2 | TRBJ2-3
TGTGCCAGCAGTTTATTGGGGGGGGTAGTCACCGGGGAGCTGTTTTTT | CASSLLGGVVTGELFF | TRBV27 | - | TRBD2 | TRBJ2-2
TGTGCCAGCTCACCACCGGGACAGGGGAGCTATGGCTACACCTTC | CASSPPGQGSYGYTF | TRBV18 | - | TRBD1 | TRBJ1-2
TGCGCCAGCAGCTTGCTCCTCGGGACAGGGTTCCAAGAGACCCAGTACTTC | CASSLLLGTGFQETQYF | TRBV5-1 | - | TRBD1 | TRBJ2-5
TGTGCCAGCAGTTACTCGAACGGACTAGCTGAAGATACGCAGTATTTT | CASSYSNGLAEDTQYF | TRBV6-5 | - | TRBD2 | TRBJ2-3
TGTGCCAGCAGTTTAACGTCGGTCGATGAGCAGTTCTTC | CASSLTSVDEQFF | TRBV11-1 | - | - | TRBJ2-1
TGTGCCAGCAGCCCTGGACAGGGCCCTGCTAATGAAAAACTGTTTTTT | CASSPGQGPANEKLFF | TRBV11-2 | - | TRBD1 | TRBJ1-4
TGTGCCAGCAGTGAATCACCGGGACTAGCGGCTAGCACAGATACGCAGTATTTT | CASSESPGLAASTDTQYF | TRBV25-1 | - | TRBD2 | TRBJ2-3
TGTGCCAGCTCACCGCAGGGGGTGGAGACCCAGTACTTC | CASSPQGVETQYF | TRBV18 | - | TRBD1 | TRBJ2-5
TGTGCCAGCAGTTCCTACTCCTACGAGCAGTACTTC | CASSSYSYEQYF | TRBV2 | - | - | TRBJ2-7
TGTGCCAGCAGCTTAGATGTGGGCCTCGGAAACACCATATATTTT | CASSLDVGLGNTIYF | TRBV7-6 | - | - | TRBJ1-3
TGTGCCAGCATTTTTTTTTCGAGGGATGAGCAGTTCTTC | CASIFFSRDEQFF | TRBV2 | - | - | TRBJ2-1